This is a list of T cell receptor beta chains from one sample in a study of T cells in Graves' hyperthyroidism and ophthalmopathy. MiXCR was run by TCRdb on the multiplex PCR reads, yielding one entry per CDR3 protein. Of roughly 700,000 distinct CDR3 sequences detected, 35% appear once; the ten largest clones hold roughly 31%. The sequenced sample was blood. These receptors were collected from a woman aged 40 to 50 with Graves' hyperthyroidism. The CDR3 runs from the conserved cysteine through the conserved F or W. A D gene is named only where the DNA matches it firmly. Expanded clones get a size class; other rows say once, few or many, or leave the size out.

CDR3 protein: CASSRIPRGDTEAFF
CDR3 DNA: TGTGCCAGCAGCCGTATCCCCAGGGGGGACACTGAAGCTTTCTTT
D gene: TRBD1
clone size: many
V gene: TRBV11-2
J gene: TRBJ1-1

CDR3 protein: CASSLGRAAGQETQYF
CDR3 DNA: TGTGCCAGCAGTTTAGGGAGAGCGGCGGGACAAGAGACCCAGTACTTC
D gene: NA
clone size: NA
V gene: TRBV2
J gene: TRBJ2-5

CDR3 protein: CASSLGVSGATRPQYF
CDR3 DNA: TGTGCCAGCAGCTTAGGGGTTAGCGGGGCAACCAGGCCCCAGTACTTC
D gene: TRBD2
clone size: few
V gene: TRBV7-8
J gene: TRBJ2-5

CDR3 protein: CASSLSAWGNSNQPQHF
CDR3 DNA: TGTGCCAGCAGCTTATCAGCATGGGGGAATAGCAATCAGCCCCAGCATTTT
D gene: NA
clone size: NA
V gene: TRBV11-2
J gene: TRBJ1-5

CDR3 protein: CASSQGARFEVASPLHF
CDR3 DNA: TGTGCCAGCAGCCAAGGGGCTAGGTTTGAGGTGGCTTCACCCCTCCACTTT
D gene: NA
clone size: few
V gene: TRBV7-2
J gene: TRBJ1-6

CDR3 protein: CASSPTGAQTSPLHF
CDR3 DNA: TGCGCCAGCAGCCCGACAGGGGCGCAGACTTCACCCCTCCACTTT
D gene: TRBD1
clone size: NA
V gene: TRBV4-1
J gene: TRBJ1-6

CDR3 protein: CASSYRRGTSGANVLTF
CDR3 DNA: TGTGCCAGCAGTTACCGTCGGGGGACCTCTGGGGCCAACGTCCTGACTTTC
D gene: NA
clone size: NA
V gene: TRBV6-2/TRBV6-3
J gene: TRBJ2-6

CDR3 protein: CAWSVTDDQPQHF
CDR3 DNA: TGTGCCTGGAGTGTAACAGATGATCAGCCCCAGCATTTT
D gene: NA
clone size: NA
V gene: TRBV30
J gene: TRBJ1-5

CDR3 protein: CASSLTGGLEPQHF
CDR3 DNA: TGTGCCAGCAGCTTAACAGGGGGCTTGGAGCCCCAGCATTTT
D gene: TRBD1
clone size: NA
V gene: TRBV28
J gene: TRBJ1-5

CDR3 protein: CASSRKTGTANSPLHF
CDR3 DNA: TGTGCCAGCAGCCGCAAAACCGGGACAGCCAATTCACCCCTCCACTTT
D gene: TRBD1
clone size: once
V gene: TRBV11-2
J gene: TRBJ1-6

CDR3 protein: CASSPDRAGSYEQYF
CDR3 DNA: TGTGCCAGCAGCCCCGACAGGGCGGGATCGTACGAGCAGTACTTC
D gene: NA
clone size: few
V gene: TRBV7-9
J gene: TRBJ2-7

CDR3 protein: CASTVLGGNQPQHF
CDR3 DNA: TGTGCCAGCACCGTACTGGGGGGCAATCAGCCCCAGCATTTT
D gene: NA
clone size: many
V gene: TRBV12-3/TRBV12-4
J gene: TRBJ1-5

CDR3 protein: CASSYGQGTTEAFF
CDR3 DNA: TGTGCCAGCAGTTACGGACAGGGGACGACTGAAGCTTTCTTT
D gene: TRBD1
clone size: NA
V gene: TRBV6-5
J gene: TRBJ1-1

CDR3 protein: CASRGGTNRPLHF
CDR3 DNA: TGTGCCAGCAGGGGTGGGACAAACAGACCCCTCCACTTT
D gene: NA
clone size: many
V gene: TRBV12-3/TRBV12-4
J gene: TRBJ1-6

CDR3 protein: CASSQATLNTEAFF
CDR3 DNA: TGCGCCAGCAGCCAGGCAACCCTAAACACTGAAGCTTTCTTT
D gene: NA
clone size: many
V gene: TRBV4-3
J gene: TRBJ1-1

CDR3 protein: CAIRGANQPQHF
CDR3 DNA: TGTGCCATCAGAGGGGCCAATCAGCCCCAGCATTTT
D gene: NA
clone size: many
V gene: TRBV10-3
J gene: TRBJ1-5

CDR3 protein: CASSIDLRGSEAFF
CDR3 DNA: TGTGCCAGTAGTATAGATCTTCGGGGGTCTGAAGCTTTCTTT
D gene: NA
clone size: many
V gene: TRBV19
J gene: TRBJ1-1

CDR3 protein: CASSATHRVLRPQHF
CDR3 DNA: TGTGCCAGTAGTGCTACTCACAGGGTACTACGGCCCCAGCATTTT
D gene: NA
clone size: NA
V gene: TRBV19
J gene: TRBJ1-5

CDR3 protein: CATSRERGTNEKLFF
CDR3 DNA: TGTGCCACCAGCAGAGAACGGGGAACTAATGAAAAACTGTTTTTT
D gene: NA
clone size: many
V gene: TRBV15
J gene: TRBJ1-4

CDR3 protein: CSVEDAPFNTEAFF
CDR3 DNA: TGCAGCGTTGAAGATGCCCCTTTCAATACTGAAGCTTTCTTT
D gene: NA
clone size: many
V gene: TRBV29-1
J gene: TRBJ1-1

CDR3 protein: CASSRDRDTAYEQYF
CDR3 DNA: TGTGCCAGCAGCCGTGACCGGGACACAGCCTACGAGCAGTACTTC
D gene: NA
clone size: many
V gene: TRBV7-2
J gene: TRBJ2-7

CDR3 protein: CASSLRQEYNEKLFF
CDR3 DNA: TGTGCCAGCTCACTGAGACAGGAGTATAATGAAAAACTGTTTTTT
D gene: NA
clone size: few
V gene: TRBV9
J gene: TRBJ1-4

CDR3 protein: CASERQDVPYEQYF
CDR3 DNA: TGTGCCAGCGAGAGACAGGACGTACCCTACGAGCAGTACTTC
D gene: NA
clone size: NA
V gene: TRBV6-1
J gene: TRBJ2-7

CDR3 protein: CASSQDRGQAGYTF
CDR3 DNA: TGTGCCAGCAGCCAAGACAGGGGGCAAGCTGGCTACACCTTC
D gene: TRBD1
clone size: many
V gene: TRBV14
J gene: TRBJ1-2

CDR3 protein: CASGSPFTEAFF
CDR3 DNA: TGTGCCAGCGGCTCACCGTTTACTGAAGCTTTCTTT
D gene: NA
clone size: few
V gene: TRBV6-6
J gene: TRBJ1-1

CDR3 protein: CASSLGTSPTGELFF
CDR3 DNA: TGTGCCAGCAGCCTCGGGACTAGCCCTACTGGGGAGCTGTTTTTT
D gene: TRBD2
clone size: NA
V gene: TRBV3-1
J gene: TRBJ2-2